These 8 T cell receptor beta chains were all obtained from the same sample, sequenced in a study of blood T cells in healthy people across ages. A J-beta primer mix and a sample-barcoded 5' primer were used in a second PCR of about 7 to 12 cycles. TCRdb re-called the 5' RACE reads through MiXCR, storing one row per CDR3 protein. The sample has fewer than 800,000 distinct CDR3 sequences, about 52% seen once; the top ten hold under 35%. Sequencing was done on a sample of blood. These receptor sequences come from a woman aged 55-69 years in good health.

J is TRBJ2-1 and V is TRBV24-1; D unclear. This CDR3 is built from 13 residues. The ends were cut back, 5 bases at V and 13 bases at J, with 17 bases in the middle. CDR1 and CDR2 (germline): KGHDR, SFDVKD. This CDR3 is CATSGVGLLEQFF. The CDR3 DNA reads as TGTGCCACCAGTGGGGTCGGGCTTCTTGAACAGTTCTTC.

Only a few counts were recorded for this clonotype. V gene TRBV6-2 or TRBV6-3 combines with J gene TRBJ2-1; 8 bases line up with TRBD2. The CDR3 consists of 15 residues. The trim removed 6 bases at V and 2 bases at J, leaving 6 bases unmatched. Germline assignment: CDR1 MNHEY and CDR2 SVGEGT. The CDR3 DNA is TGTGCCAGCAGGGTAGCGGGACTCACCTACAATGAGCAGTTCTTC. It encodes CASRVAGLTYNEQFF.

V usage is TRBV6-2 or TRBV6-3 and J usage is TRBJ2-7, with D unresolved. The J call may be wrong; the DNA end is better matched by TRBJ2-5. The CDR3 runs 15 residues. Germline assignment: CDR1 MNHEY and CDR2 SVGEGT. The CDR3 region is CASTVAVSEKETQYF. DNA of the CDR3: TGTGCCAGCACGGTGGCGGTCTCCGAGAAAGAGACCCAGTACTTC.

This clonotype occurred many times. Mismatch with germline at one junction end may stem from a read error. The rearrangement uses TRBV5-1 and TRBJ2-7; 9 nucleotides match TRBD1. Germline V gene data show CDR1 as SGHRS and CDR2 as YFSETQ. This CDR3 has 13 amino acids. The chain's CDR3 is CASSLDRGYEQYF. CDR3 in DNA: TGTGCCAGCAGCCTCGACAGGGGGTACGAGCAGTACTTC.

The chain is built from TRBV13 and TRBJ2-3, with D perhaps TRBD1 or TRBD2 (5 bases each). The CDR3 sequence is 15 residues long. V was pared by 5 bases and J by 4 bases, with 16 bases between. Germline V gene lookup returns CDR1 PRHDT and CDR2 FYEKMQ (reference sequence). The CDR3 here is CASSVSGTAPDTQYF. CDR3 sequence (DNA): TGTGCCAGCAGCGTATCCGGGACCGCACCAGATACGCAGTATTTT.

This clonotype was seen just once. CDR3 DNA: TGCGCCAGCAGCGCGCGGTCGGGGACACCCTCCGAGCAGTACTTC. Translated: CASSARSGTPSEQYF. The chain couples TRBV5-1 to TRBJ2-4, with D perhaps matching TRBD1 (6 bases). The DNA matches TRBJ2-7 better at its end, which makes the J call doubtful. This CDR3 spans 15 amino acids. Germline-derived CDR1 and CDR2 are SGHRS and YFSETQ.

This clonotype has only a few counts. The CDR3 protein is CASRTGKSYEQYF. DNA for the CDR3: TGTGCCAGCAGGACTGGGAAATCCTACGAGCAGTACTTC. V and J are TRBV28 and TRBJ2-7; D is undetermined. V lost 6 bases to trimming and J lost 1 base, with 10 bases between them. Per germline, CDR1 MDHEN and CDR2 SYDVKM. This CDR3 comprises 13 residues.

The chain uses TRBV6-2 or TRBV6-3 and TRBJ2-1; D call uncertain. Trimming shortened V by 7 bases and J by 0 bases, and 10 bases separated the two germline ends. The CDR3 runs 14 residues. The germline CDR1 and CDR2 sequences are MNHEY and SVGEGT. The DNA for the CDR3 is TGTGCCAGCAATCGTCTCAACTCCTACAATGAGCAGTTCTTC. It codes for CASNRLNSYNEQFF.